Listed below are T cell receptor beta chains from one sample, sequenced in a study of post-analysis software for immune sequencing data. TCRdb passed the PCR reads through MiXCR, listing each CDR3 protein once. The sample includes over 700,000 distinct CDR3 sequences, 30% of them seen just once. Sequencing was performed on blood. These receptor sequences come from a girl aged 10 to 17 with multiple sclerosis. The CDR3 runs from the conserved cysteine through the conserved F or W. A D gene is named only where the DNA matches it firmly. Clone size, where shown, is once, few, many, or a class for clones that have expanded.

>TRBJ1-6|TRBD1|TRBV5-5|few
CASFRGPSSYNSPLHF
TGTGCCAGCTTCAGGGGGCCGAGCTCCTATAATTCACCCCTCCACTTT
>TRBJ1-1|NA|TRBV28|NA
CASGPLTEAFF
TGTGCCAGCGGCCCACTCACTGAAGCTTTCTTT
>TRBJ1-5|NA|TRBV20-1|NA
CSARISGYSNQPQHF
TGCAGCGCTAGAATTAGCGGATATAGCAATCAGCCCCAGCATTTT
>TRBJ2-6|NA|TRBV28|NA
CASSWGTLLSGANVRTF
TGTGCCAGCAGTTGGGGGACACTGCTCTCTGGGGCCAACGTCCGGACTTTC
>TRBJ2-5|NA|TRBV4-1|few
CASSLLVWETQYF
TGCGCCAGCAGCCTGCTGGTCTGGGAGACCCAGTACTTC
>TRBJ1-5|NA|TRBV20-1|few
CSAWGADQPQHF
TGCAGTGCTTGGGGGGCGGATCAGCCCCAGCATTTT
>TRBJ2-7|NA|TRBV6-5|many
CASRPPGSYEQYF
TGTGCCAGCAGACCCCCTGGGTCCTACGAGCAGTACTTC
>TRBJ2-5|NA|TRBV7-2|few
CASRAPRSSKTQYF
TGTGCCAGCAGGGCTCCTAGGAGTTCTAAGACCCAGTACTTC
>TRBJ1-5|TRBD1|TRBV28|NA
CASSLTGGARQPQHF
TGTGCCAGCAGCCTCACAGGGGGCGCCCGACAGCCCCAGCATTTT
>TRBJ2-7|TRBD2|TRBV2|NA
CASSALAGGGEQYF
TGTGCCAGCAGTGCTCTAGCGGGAGGTGGCGAGCAGTACTTC
>TRBJ2-7|NA|TRBV29-1|NA
CSGLIAYEQYF
TGCAGCGGCCTCATAGCCTACGAGCAGTACTTC
>TRBJ2-3|NA|TRBV6-6|NA
CASSIEDRYTQYF
TGTGCCAGCAGTATAGAAGATCGGTATACGCAGTATTTT
>TRBJ2-3|NA|TRBV10-3|NA
CAISPGALTDTQYF
TGTGCCATCAGCCCCGGGGCTCTGACAGATACGCAGTATTTT
>TRBJ1-4|TRBD1|TRBV4-1|few
CASSHRPGQDRGWGNEKLFF
TGCGCCAGCAGCCACCGTCCCGGACAGGACAGGGGCTGGGGTAATGAAAAACTGTTTTTT
>TRBJ2-1|TRBD1|TRBV29-1|NA
CSVATGGPSSYNEQFF
TGCAGCGTTGCTACAGGGGGCCCTTCTTCCTACAATGAGCAGTTCTTC
>TRBJ2-7|NA|TRBV27|NA
CASSHEGAEQYF
TGTGCCAGCAGTCACGAAGGGGCTGAGCAGTACTTC
>TRBJ2-2|NA|TRBV20-1|NA
CSASSRVGTGERFF
TGCAGTGCTAGTTCGAGAGTCGGCACCGGGGAGCGGTTTTTT
>TRBJ2-3|NA|TRBV11-2|NA
CASSTHRAGGSTDTQYF
TGTGCCAGCAGCACACACCGAGCGGGTGGCAGCACAGATACGCAGTATTTT
>TRBJ1-5|NA|TRBV12-3/TRBV12-4|NA
CASSLGRAKAQHF
TGTGCCAGCAGTTTAGGGAGGGCCAAGGCCCAGCATTTT
>TRBJ1-1|NA|TRBV7-9|NA
CASSLAHLEAFF
TGTGCCAGCAGCTTAGCACACCTGGAAGCTTTCTTT
>TRBJ2-3|NA|TRBV28|NA
CASSTPRGGITDTQYF
TGTGCCAGCAGCACCCCCCGCGGCGGGATCACAGATACGCAGTATTTT
>TRBJ1-1|TRBD1|TRBV11-1|few
CASTLYRDSPPGSTEAFF
TGTGCCAGCACCCTCTACCGGGACAGCCCCCCCGGGAGCACTGAAGCTTTCTTT